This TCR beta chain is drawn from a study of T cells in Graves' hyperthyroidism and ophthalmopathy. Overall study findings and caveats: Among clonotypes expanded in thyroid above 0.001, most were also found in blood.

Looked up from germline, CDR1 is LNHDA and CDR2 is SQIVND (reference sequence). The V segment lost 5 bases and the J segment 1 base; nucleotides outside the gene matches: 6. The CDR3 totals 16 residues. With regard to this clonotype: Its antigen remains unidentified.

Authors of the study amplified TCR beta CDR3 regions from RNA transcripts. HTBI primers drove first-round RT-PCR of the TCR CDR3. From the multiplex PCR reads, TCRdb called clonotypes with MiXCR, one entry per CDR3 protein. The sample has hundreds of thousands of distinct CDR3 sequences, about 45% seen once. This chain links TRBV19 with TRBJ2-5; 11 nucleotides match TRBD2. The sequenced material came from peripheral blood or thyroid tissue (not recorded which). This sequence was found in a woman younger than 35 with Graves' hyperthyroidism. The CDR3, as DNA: TGTGCCAGTAGTTATGGACTAGCGGGCCGCCAAGAGACCCAGTACTTC. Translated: CASSYGLAGRQETQYF.